The rows below give T cell receptor beta chains drawn from one sample of a study of T-cell reconstitution after alpha-beta-depleted transplantation in children. TCRdb independently ran MiXCR on the PCR reads; one entry per CDR3 protein. The repertoire has around 450,000 distinct CDR3 sequences, approximately 42% of them found once; the top ten carry under 35%. Source: PBMCs, taken before TCRalphabeta/CD19-depleted stem cell transplant. Source of these receptors: a girl aged 2-10 years with aplastic anemia, due to receive a stem cell transplant. The CDR3 runs from the conserved cysteine through the conserved F or W. The order of the fields is clone size, V gene, D gene, J gene, CDR3 protein, CDR3 DNA. D genes are given only for firm matches. A clone size is listed for some rows: how often the clone was seen (once, few, many), or a class if it is expanded.

clone_size: -
v_call: TRBV6-5
d_call: -
j_call: TRBJ2-3
cdr3_aa: CASSYSATTDTQYF
cdr3_nt: TGTGCCAGCAGTTACTCAGCTACCACAGATACGCAGTATTTT

clone_size: few
v_call: TRBV5-1
d_call: TRBD2
j_call: TRBJ2-5
cdr3_aa: CASSLGGSLAGEETQYF
cdr3_nt: TGCGCCAGCAGCTTGGGAGGCTCTCTAGCGGGAGAAGAGACCCAGTACTTC

clone_size: -
v_call: TRBV7-9
d_call: -
j_call: TRBJ2-6
cdr3_aa: CASSLELDIPWTNVLTF
cdr3_nt: TGTGCCAGCAGCTTAGAACTCGACATCCCTTGGACCAACGTCCTGACTTTC

clone_size: -
v_call: TRBV6-1
d_call: TRBD1
j_call: TRBJ2-3
cdr3_aa: CASRRQGSTDTQYF
cdr3_nt: TGTGCCAGCAGGAGACAGGGATCGACAGATACGCAGTATTTT

clone_size: many
v_call: TRBV20-1
d_call: TRBD2
j_call: TRBJ2-1
cdr3_aa: CSARIERDLTSYNEQFF
cdr3_nt: TGCAGTGCTAGAATAGAGCGGGATCTGACCTCCTACAATGAGCAGTTCTTC

clone_size: -
v_call: TRBV20-1
d_call: -
j_call: TRBJ2-5
cdr3_aa: CSATDQQETQYF
cdr3_nt: TGCAGTGCTACGGACCAGCAAGAGACCCAGTACTTC

clone_size: -
v_call: TRBV7-2
d_call: -
j_call: TRBJ1-4
cdr3_aa: CASSLGGGTNEKLFF
cdr3_nt: TGTGCCAGCAGCTTAGGAGGGGGAACTAATGAAAAACTGTTTTTT

clone_size: -
v_call: TRBV29-1
d_call: -
j_call: TRBJ2-2
cdr3_aa: CSVMIPSRAGELFF
cdr3_nt: TGCAGCGTAATGATTCCATCGCGGGCCGGGGAGCTGTTTTTT

clone_size: -
v_call: TRBV28
d_call: TRBD2
j_call: TRBJ2-7
cdr3_aa: CASSLWGTSDYEQYF
cdr3_nt: TGTGCCAGCAGTTTGTGGGGGACTAGCGACTACGAGCAGTACTTC

clone_size: few
v_call: TRBV20-1
d_call: TRBD1
j_call: TRBJ1-1
cdr3_aa: CSARDLGTALTEAFF
cdr3_nt: TGCAGTGCTAGAGATCTAGGGACAGCTCTCACTGAAGCTTTCTTT

clone_size: few
v_call: TRBV6-1
d_call: TRBD1
j_call: TRBJ2-3
cdr3_aa: CASSPPGQATQYF
cdr3_nt: TGTGCCAGCAGTCCCCCGGGACAGGCTACGCAGTATTTT

clone_size: once
v_call: TRBV4-1
d_call: -
j_call: TRBJ2-3
cdr3_aa: CASSQGGARADTQYF
cdr3_nt: TGCGCCAGCAGCCAAGGGGGGGCGAGGGCAGATACGCAGTATTTT

clone_size: many
v_call: TRBV7-3
d_call: -
j_call: TRBJ2-7
cdr3_aa: CASSSRGSWGDEQYF
cdr3_nt: TGTGCCAGCAGCTCAAGGGGATCCTGGGGGGACGAGCAGTACTTC

clone_size: many
v_call: TRBV9
d_call: -
j_call: TRBJ2-1
cdr3_aa: CASSPQSLDEQFF
cdr3_nt: TGTGCCAGCAGCCCCCAGAGTCTAGATGAGCAGTTCTTC

clone_size: -
v_call: TRBV24-1
d_call: -
j_call: TRBJ2-5
cdr3_aa: CATSDKRVGIQETQYF
cdr3_nt: TGTGCCACCAGTGATAAACGAGTAGGAATTCAAGAGACCCAGTACTTC

clone_size: -
v_call: TRBV12-3/TRBV12-4
d_call: -
j_call: TRBJ2-2
cdr3_aa: CASSLKGPGVAGELFF
cdr3_nt: TGTGCCAGCAGCCTCAAGGGGCCGGGAGTCGCCGGGGAGCTGTTTTTT

clone_size: -
v_call: TRBV3-1
d_call: -
j_call: TRBJ2-3
cdr3_aa: CASSQSIPPWAQYF
cdr3_nt: TGTGCCAGCAGCCAATCTATCCCCCCTTGGGCGCAGTATTTT

clone_size: many
v_call: TRBV7-9
d_call: -
j_call: TRBJ2-1
cdr3_aa: CASSAEGGVSSYNEQFF
cdr3_nt: TGTGCCAGCAGCGCAGAGGGCGGGGTAAGCTCCTACAATGAGCAGTTCTTC

clone_size: -
v_call: TRBV7-3
d_call: -
j_call: TRBJ2-3
cdr3_aa: CASSRLSADTQYF
cdr3_nt: TGTGCCAGCAGCCGCCTTAGCGCAGATACGCAGTATTTT

clone_size: few
v_call: TRBV20-1
d_call: -
j_call: TRBJ2-3
cdr3_aa: CSALGVPSRDTQYF
cdr3_nt: TGCAGTGCCCTGGGGGTCCCTTCAAGGGATACGCAGTATTTT

clone_size: -
v_call: TRBV7-8
d_call: TRBD2
j_call: TRBJ2-7
cdr3_aa: CASSPLAGEEYEQYF
cdr3_nt: TGTGCCAGCAGCCCCCTAGCGGGAGAGGAGTACGAGCAGTACTTC

clone_size: many
v_call: TRBV4-1
d_call: TRBD2
j_call: TRBJ2-1
cdr3_aa: CATGLAGGSEQFF
cdr3_nt: TGCGCCACGGGGCTAGCGGGAGGGAGCGAGCAGTTCTTC

clone_size: many
v_call: TRBV7-7
d_call: -
j_call: TRBJ2-5
cdr3_aa: CASSLGGADQETQYF
cdr3_nt: TGTGCTAGCAGCTTAGGCGGGGCGGACCAAGAGACCCAGTACTTC

clone_size: few
v_call: TRBV20-1
d_call: TRBD2
j_call: TRBJ2-7
cdr3_aa: CSASGTSGRFGSSEQYF
cdr3_nt: TGCAGTGCTTCTGGGACTAGCGGGAGGTTTGGTTCTTCCGAGCAGTACTTC

clone_size: many
v_call: TRBV5-1
d_call: -
j_call: TRBJ2-5
cdr3_aa: CASSLAGTSKETQYF
cdr3_nt: TGCGCCAGCAGCTTGGCCGGGACGTCTAAAGAGACCCAGTACTTC

clone_size: -
v_call: TRBV20-1
d_call: -
j_call: TRBJ2-7
cdr3_aa: CSARDRKSSTYEQYF
cdr3_nt: TGCAGTGCTAGAGATAGGAAGAGTTCGACCTACGAGCAGTACTTC

clone_size: many
v_call: TRBV24-1
d_call: -
j_call: TRBJ2-2
cdr3_aa: CATSDLRTGELFF
cdr3_nt: TGTGCCACCAGTGATTTGCGGACCGGGGAGCTGTTTTTT

clone_size: -
v_call: TRBV5-6
d_call: TRBD1
j_call: TRBJ2-7
cdr3_aa: CASSTDRESYYEQYF
cdr3_nt: TGTGCCAGCAGCACAGACAGGGAGTCATACTACGAGCAGTACTTC

clone_size: once
v_call: TRBV28
d_call: -
j_call: TRBJ2-3
cdr3_aa: CASSFARSTDTQYF
cdr3_nt: TGTGCCAGCAGTTTTGCCAGGAGCACAGATACGCAGTATTTT

clone_size: many
v_call: TRBV5-1
d_call: -
j_call: TRBJ2-5
cdr3_aa: CASRRDLRQETQYF
cdr3_nt: TGCGCCAGCAGACGAGACCTAAGGCAGGAGACCCAGTACTTC

clone_size: -
v_call: TRBV29-1
d_call: -
j_call: TRBJ2-7
cdr3_aa: CSVEDRTYEQYF
cdr3_nt: TGCAGCGTTGAAGATCGAACCTACGAGCAGTACTTC

clone_size: many
v_call: TRBV3-1
d_call: -
j_call: TRBJ2-2
cdr3_aa: CASSQNTGELFF
cdr3_nt: TGTGCCAGCAGCCAAAACACCGGGGAGCTGTTTTTT

clone_size: few
v_call: TRBV15
d_call: -
j_call: TRBJ2-1
cdr3_aa: CATSRDPGPPGDEQFF
cdr3_nt: TGTGCCACCAGCAGAGATCCGGGACCACCCGGGGATGAGCAGTTCTTC

clone_size: -
v_call: TRBV15
d_call: -
j_call: TRBJ1-4
cdr3_aa: CATSRPVVANEKLFF
cdr3_nt: TGTGCCACCAGCAGACCAGTGGTAGCTAATGAAAAACTGTTTTTT

clone_size: -
v_call: TRBV5-1
d_call: TRBD1
j_call: TRBJ2-7
cdr3_aa: CASSLTTGTYEQYF
cdr3_nt: TGCGCCAGCAGCCTAACGACAGGGACCTACGAGCAGTACTTC

clone_size: -
v_call: TRBV19
d_call: -
j_call: TRBJ1-2
cdr3_aa: CASSPEGSYGYTF
cdr3_nt: TGTGCCAGTAGTCCGGAGGGTAGTTATGGCTACACCTTC

clone_size: -
v_call: TRBV20-1
d_call: TRBD1
j_call: TRBJ2-1
cdr3_aa: CSAQDRGSPLTAGSDEQFF
cdr3_nt: TGCAGTGCCCAAGACAGGGGCTCACCCTTAACTGCGGGCTCGGATGAGCAGTTCTTC

clone_size: many
v_call: TRBV29-1
d_call: -
j_call: TRBJ1-1
cdr3_aa: CSVNRVLLNTEAFF
cdr3_nt: TGCAGCGTTAACAGGGTTCTCCTGAACACTGAAGCTTTCTTT

clone_size: -
v_call: TRBV27
d_call: TRBD1
j_call: TRBJ1-1
cdr3_aa: CASSLNRGKAEAFF
cdr3_nt: TGTGCCAGCAGTTTAAACAGGGGAAAAGCTGAAGCTTTCTTT

clone_size: -
v_call: TRBV7-2
d_call: TRBD2
j_call: TRBJ2-1
cdr3_aa: CASSSSGSWSYNEQFF
cdr3_nt: TGTGCCAGCAGCTCTAGCGGGAGTTGGTCCTACAATGAGCAGTTCTTC

clone_size: -
v_call: TRBV11-1
d_call: TRBD1
j_call: TRBJ2-3
cdr3_aa: CASSAKGDRGRASTDTQYF
cdr3_nt: TGTGCCAGCAGCGCGAAGGGGGACAGGGGGCGAGCAAGCACAGATACGCAGTATTTT

clone_size: -
v_call: TRBV29-1
d_call: -
j_call: TRBJ2-5
cdr3_aa: CSVEEPAHAGTQYF
cdr3_nt: TGCAGCGTTGAAGAGCCGGCTCACGCGGGGACCCAGTACTTC

clone_size: few
v_call: TRBV10-3
d_call: -
j_call: TRBJ2-7
cdr3_aa: CAISESGVAYEQYF
cdr3_nt: TGTGCCATCAGTGAGTCAGGCGTTGCCTACGAGCAGTACTTC

clone_size: -
v_call: TRBV28
d_call: TRBD2
j_call: TRBJ2-7
cdr3_aa: CASRPTGGRSYEQYF
cdr3_nt: TGTGCCAGCAGACCCACGGGGGGGCGTTCCTACGAGCAGTACTTC

clone_size: -
v_call: TRBV9
d_call: TRBD2
j_call: TRBJ2-1
cdr3_aa: CASSPTSGPWDEQFF
cdr3_nt: TGTGCCAGCAGCCCGACTAGCGGTCCCTGGGATGAGCAGTTCTTC

clone_size: many
v_call: TRBV6-5
d_call: -
j_call: TRBJ1-5
cdr3_aa: CASSFGRGNQPQHF
cdr3_nt: TGTGCCAGCAGTTTCGGACGGGGCAATCAGCCCCAGCATTTT

clone_size: -
v_call: TRBV12-3/TRBV12-4
d_call: -
j_call: TRBJ1-3
cdr3_aa: CARSYRTPVENTIYF
cdr3_nt: TGTGCCAGAAGCTACAGGACGCCCGTGGAAAACACCATATATTTT

clone_size: few
v_call: TRBV5-1
d_call: -
j_call: TRBJ2-4
cdr3_aa: CASSLVGDGIQYF
cdr3_nt: TGCGCCAGCAGCTTAGTAGGAGATGGCATTCAGTACTTC

clone_size: few
v_call: TRBV4-1
d_call: TRBD2
j_call: TRBJ2-3
cdr3_aa: CASSQLLSGSTDTQYF
cdr3_nt: TGCGCCAGCAGCCAACTCCTTAGCGGGAGCACAGATACGCAGTATTTT

clone_size: -
v_call: TRBV6-5
d_call: TRBD1
j_call: TRBJ1-1
cdr3_aa: CASSYWGTGRGNTEAFF
cdr3_nt: TGTGCCAGCAGTTACTGGGGGACAGGGCGAGGGAACACTGAAGCTTTCTTT

clone_size: -
v_call: TRBV6-1
d_call: -
j_call: TRBJ1-1
cdr3_aa: CARSEALGVRNTEAFF
cdr3_nt: TGTGCCAGGAGTGAAGCCCTGGGGGTAAGGAACACTGAAGCTTTCTTT

clone_size: many
v_call: TRBV7-9
d_call: TRBD1
j_call: TRBJ2-7
cdr3_aa: CASSLVWGQGASYEQYF
cdr3_nt: TGTGCCAGCAGCTTAGTCTGGGGACAGGGGGCATCCTACGAGCAGTACTTC

clone_size: -
v_call: TRBV20-1
d_call: TRBD1
j_call: TRBJ2-2
cdr3_aa: CSAEGGGGELFF
cdr3_nt: TGCAGTGCCGAAGGGGGCGGCGGGGAGCTGTTTTTT